The 27 T cell receptor beta chains presented below share a single source sample, sequenced in a study of beta chain features in type 1 diabetes. No antigen has been assigned to these receptors. Broader study findings: In all four CD4+ subsets, TCRB CDR3 length was significantly, moderately reduced in type 1 diabetes.

Sequencing targeted expressed TCRB transcripts, as all isolated RNA had been reverse transcribed. Only in-frame clones appear in the TCRdb table, and some are missing; sequencing was by immunoSEQ multiplex PCR. The repertoire holds under 350,000 clones, with roughly an eighth as singletons. The sample was naive CD4+ T cells from blood. The receptors shown here come from a man aged 25 to 40 with type 1 diabetes.

The chain links TRBV28 to TRBJ2-1; D may be TRBD2 (5 bases). Trimming removed 7 bases from V and 0 bases from J, with 16 bases in between. Per germline, CDR1 MDHEN and CDR2 SYDVKM. The CDR3 covers 16 residues. The chain's CDR3 is CASTTEAPSSYNEQFF. The CDR3 DNA follows: TGTGCCAGCACGACGGAGGCGCCGAGCTCCTACAATGAGCAGTTCTTC.

In this sample, this clone turned up a few times. The CDR3 nucleotides are TGTGCCAGCAGACCGGGCCAGGGCTCCTACAATGAGCAGTTCTTC. Translation: CASRPGQGSYNEQFF. This chain joins TRBV28 and TRBJ2-1; possible D gene TRBD1, 5 bases. The CDR3 covers 15 residues. Trimming pared 6 bases from V and 0 bases from J, leaving 12 bases between. Germline assignment: CDR1 MDHEN and CDR2 SYDVKM.

The DNA of the CDR3 is TGCGCCAGCAGCATAGACAGGGAGCAAAAACTGTTTTTT. Translated: CASSIDREQKLFF. This rearrangement joins TRBV4-3 to TRBJ1-4; 7 bases fit TRBD1. Germline loops: CDR1 LGHNA, CDR2 YSLEER. The V and J ends lost 5 bases and 9 bases, in that order; junction bases with no gene match: 6. This CDR3 comprises 13 residues.

V is TRBV29-1 and J is TRBJ1-5; 8 bases fit TRBD1. Germline V gene lookup returns CDR1 SQVTM and CDR2 ANQGSEA. CDR3 size: 13 residues. V lost 7 bases, J lost 4 bases, and 6 bases stayed unmatched. The CDR3 sequence: CSATTGDNQPQHF. For the CDR3, the DNA is TGCAGCGCGACGACAGGGGATAATCAGCCCCAGCATTTT.

This clone has only a few counts. CDR3 sequence: CAWGQGLQETQYF. CDR3 nucleotides: TGTGCCTGGGGCCAGGGGTTACAAGAGACCCAGTACTTC. This chain connects TRBV30 to TRBJ2-5, with a possible D match to TRBD1 (6 bases). Per germline, CDR1 GTSNPN and CDR2 SVGIG (reference sequence). Trimming took 5 bases from V and 2 from J, leaving 12 bases between them. This CDR3 is 13 amino acids long.

This clone has only a few counts. The gene calls are TRBV9 and TRBJ2-2; possibly TRBD2 for D (6 bases). Trimming stripped 3 bases from V and 6 bases from J, with 12 bases between. Germline V gene lookup returns CDR1 SGDLS and CDR2 YYNGEE. The CDR3 spans 14 residues. The DNA for the CDR3 is TGTGCCAGCAGCGGAAGACTAGTACCCGGGGAGCTGTTTTTT. Its protein is CASSGRLVPGELFF.

In its sample, this clone was seen a few times. The V and J genes are TRBV4-2 and TRBJ2-1, with 9 bases matching TRBD2. The CDR3 is made up of 18 amino acids. J lost 9 bases, V lost 1 base, and 16 bases had no gene match. Per germline, CDR1 LGHNA and CDR2 YNFKEQ. CDR3 amino acids: CASSQGSSGREEWSEQFF. CDR3 sequence (DNA): TGTGCCAGCAGCCAAGGTAGTAGCGGGAGAGAGGAATGGAGTGAGCAGTTCTTC.

Note on this clone: Other DNA sequences in this specimen translate into the identical CDR3. The V gene is TRBV7-9, the J gene TRBJ2-2; TRBD2 aligns across 8 bases. This CDR3 spans 15 amino acids. J lost 6 bases, V lost 6 bases, and 9 bases had no gene match. Germline V gives CDR1 SEHNR, CDR2 FQNEAQ (reference sequence). The CDR3 loop is CASSSSGRGAGELFF. Here the CDR3 DNA reads TGTGCCAGCAGTTCCAGCGGGAGAGGCGCCGGGGAGCTGTTTTTT.

This clone turned up a few times. J is TRBJ2-7 and V is TRBV5-1, with D maybe TRBD1 (5 bases). The CDR3 extends over 15 amino acids. V was pared by 0 bases and J by 0 bases, with 10 bases between. Per germline, CDR1 SGHRS and CDR2 YFSETQ. The CDR3 bases are TGCGCCAGCAGCTTGGAGGGCAGGGTCTCCTACGAGCAGTACTTC. It yields the protein CASSLEGRVSYEQYF. Looking up the rest from reference TRBV5-1 and TRBJ2-7 gives the full variable domain: KAGVTQTPRYLIKTRGQQVTLSCSPISGHRSVSWYQQTPGQGLQFLFEYFSETQRNKGNFPGRFSGRQFSNSRSEMNVSTLELGDSALYLCASSLEGRVSYEQYFGPGTRLTVT.

This clone has just a few counts. This sequence joins TRBV10-3 and TRBJ2-7, with TRBD2 matching over 7 bases. Germline loops: CDR1 ENHRY, CDR2 SYGVKD. The V segment lost 0 bases and the J segment 0 bases; nucleotides outside the gene matches: 5. This CDR3 has 16 residues. CDR3 sequence: CAISESGGRSSYEQYF. In DNA form, the CDR3 reads TGTGCCATCAGTGAGTCCGGGGGGAGGAGCTCCTACGAGCAGTACTTC.

This clone was seen a few times. The chain combines TRBV4-3 with TRBJ2-7; 13 nucleotides match TRBD2. V shed 1 base and J 3 bases; nucleotides not matched to a gene: 3. From germline, CDR1 is LGHNA and CDR2 YSLEER. This CDR3 spans 16 amino acids. The CDR3 loop reads CASSQAGTSGNYEQYF. The DNA for the CDR3 is TGCGCCAGCAGCCAAGCCGGGACTAGCGGGAACTACGAGCAGTACTTC.

This clone has a single count. J is TRBJ2-7 and V is TRBV27; TRBD2 is a possible D gene (5 bases). The CDR3 covers 14 residues. V lost 7 bases and J lost 3, with 16 bases in between. Germline CDR1 and CDR2: MNHEY and SMNVEV (reference sequence). CDR3 amino acids: CASTRSGGIYEQYF. CDR3 nucleotides: TGTGCCAGCACTAGAAGCGGCGGTATCTACGAGCAGTACTTC.

J is TRBJ2-3 and V is TRBV29-1, with 8 bases identical to TRBD2. Unmatched junction bases numbered 2, after V lost 1 base and J lost 2 bases. Germline V CDR1 and CDR2: SQVTM, ANQGSEA. The CDR3 length is 14 residues. CDR3 sequence reads: CSVEAGGPTDTQYF. CDR3 in DNA: TGCAGCGTTGAAGCGGGAGGGCCCACAGATACGCAGTATTTT.

This clone was counted a few times. The gene calls are TRBV6-5 and TRBJ2-7; 7 bases are shared with TRBD2. The CDR3 has 13 residues. The V and J ends lost 6 bases and 0 bases, in that order; junction bases with no gene match: 2. Germline CDR1 is MNHEY and CDR2 is SVGAGI. The CDR3 reads CASSRDYSYEQYF. DNA of the CDR3: TGTGCCAGCAGCCGGGACTACTCCTACGAGCAGTACTTC.

The gene calls are TRBV6-6 and TRBJ2-5; 8 bases agree with TRBD2. This CDR3 comprises 13 residues. CDR1 is MNHNY, CDR2 SVGAGI, per germline (reference sequence). The junction had 5 bases not matched to a gene; V was cut back by 6 bases and J by 5 bases. The CDR3, as DNA: TGTGCCAGCAGGTCCAGCGGGAGTGAGACCCAGTACTTC. It yields the protein CASRSSGSETQYF.

The rearrangement uses TRBV5-4 and TRBJ2-1; D possibly corresponds to TRBD2 (6 bases). Germline CDR1 and CDR2: SGHNT and YYREEE (reference sequence). The CDR3 spans 15 residues. With 2 bases removed from V and 9 bases from J, the gap between germline ends came to 18 bases. The CDR3 DNA follows: TGTGCCAGCAGCTTCATCGGGACTTTTGTGGCTGAGCAGTTCTTC. Translated: CASSFIGTFVAEQFF.

This clone was counted a few times. CDR3: CARQGTGANVLTF. The CDR3 DNA sequence: TGTGCCAGACAGGGAACTGGGGCCAACGTCCTGACTTTC. V gene TRBV2 combines with J gene TRBJ2-6, with TRBD1 as a possible D gene (6 bases). Deletions cut 9 bases from V and 2 bases from J, with 8 bases between. This CDR3 is 13 amino acids long. Germline CDR1 is SNHLY and CDR2 is FYNNEI.

This sequence joins TRBV5-4 and TRBJ1-1; D is unclear. The germline V gene encodes CDR1 SGHNT and CDR2 YYREEE (reference sequence). Trimming removed 0 bases at V and 10 bases at J, with 13 bases between. CDR3 length: 13 amino acids. CDR3 protein: CASSLDGSTGAFF. Written as DNA, the CDR3 is TGTGCCAGCAGCTTGGACGGGTCAACGGGAGCTTTCTTT.

The V gene is TRBV7-2, the J gene TRBJ2-2; 7 nucleotides line up with TRBD1. This CDR3 spans 14 amino acids. J was trimmed by 5 bases and V by 7 bases; bases with no gene match: 7. CDR1 is SGHTA and CDR2 is FQGNSA in the germline V gene. The CDR3 nucleotides are TGTGCCAGCACCACGACAGGGCATACCGGGGAGCTGTTTTTT. Translated, it gives CASTTTGHTGELFF.

This clone was found once. The gene calls are TRBV4-2 and TRBJ2-7, with D perhaps TRBD2 (6 bases). The CDR3 has 17 residues. V was clipped by 0 bases and J by 9 bases, with 24 bases between them. The germline gives CDR1 LGHNA, CDR2 YNFKEQ. The CDR3 DNA reads TGTGCCAGCAGCCAAGATCAAAGTTTAGGGAACGGCGGGGCGCAGTACTTC. The encoded protein is CASSQDQSLGNGGAQYF.

In this sample, this clone turned up a few times. This chain joins TRBV18 and TRBJ1-1, with 7 bases aligning to TRBD1. This CDR3 region has 15 residues. Trimming at V came to 0 bases and at J to 1 base, leaving 2 bases not matched to a gene. Germline V gives CDR1 KGHSH, CDR2 LQKENI. The CDR3, as DNA: TGTGCCAGCTCACCACCTAGGACAGGGAACACTGAAGCTTTCTTT. This translates into CASSPPRTGNTEAFF.

CDR3 nucleotides: TGTGCCAGTAGTACAATGCCGGGACTAGCGGATTACAATGAGCAGTTCTTC. It codes for CASSTMPGLADYNEQFF. The chain recombines TRBV19 with TRBJ2-1; 11 bases fit TRBD2. V was clipped by 4 bases and J by 4 bases; unmatched bases: 9. The CDR3 spans 17 residues. Germline loops: CDR1 LNHDA, CDR2 SQIVND (reference sequence).

The sample holds a few counts of this clone. V usage is TRBV7-9 and J usage is TRBJ2-7; 8 bases map to TRBD2. This CDR3 contains 15 residues. V gave up 3 bases and J gave up 1 base; unmatched junction bases: 5. CDR1 is SEHNR, CDR2 FQNEAQ, per germline (reference sequence). The CDR3 sequence is CASSFWSGGSYEQYF. The CDR3 coding sequence is TGTGCCAGCAGCTTTTGGAGCGGGGGTTCCTACGAGCAGTACTTC.

This clone was seen more than once but under ten times. The chain carries TRBV6-1 and TRBJ2-7; D is perhaps TRBD1 (6 bases). Germline V gene lookup returns CDR1 MNHNS and CDR2 SASEGT. Between the trimmed V and J ends, which lost 2 bases and 0 bases, there was a span of 8 bases. The CDR3 is 14 amino acids. The DNA of the CDR3 is TGTGCCAGCAGTGAACAGGGGACCTCCTACGAGCAGTACTTC. This codes for CASSEQGTSYEQYF.

The chain has TRBV10-3 and TRBJ2-5; D may be TRBD2 (5 bases). Germline V gives CDR1 ENHRY, CDR2 SYGVKD. The CDR3 consists of 13 residues. Trimming removed 3 bases from V and 5 bases from J, with 10 bases in between. The chain's CDR3 is CAISDEERETQYF. The CDR3 region has the DNA TGTGCCATCAGTGACGAGGAGCGGGAGACCCAGTACTTC.

This clone was seen a few times. This chain links TRBV28 with TRBJ2-4; weak D call: TRBD1 (6 bases). CDR1 MDHEN and CDR2 SYDVKM come from the germline V gene. V was cut by 7 bases and J by 1 base, with 14 bases left in between. This CDR3 contains 15 residues. The CDR3 DNA sequence: TGTGCCAGCACCCCTGCGCAGGGGGCCAAAAACATTCAGTACTTC. Translation gives CASTPAQGAKNIQYF. Variable domain in full (rest from reference TRBV28 and TRBJ2-4): DVKVTQSSRYLVKRTGEKVFLECVQDMDHENMFWYRQDPGLGLRLIYFSYDVKMKEKGDIPEGYSVSREKKERFSLILESASTNQTSMYLCASTPAQGAKNIQYFGAGTRLSVL.

This clone was seen more than once but under ten times. The chain carries TRBV9 and TRBJ2-5; 13 bases align to TRBD2. Germline lookup yields CDR1 SGDLS and CDR2 YYNGEE. V shed 2 bases, J shed 4 bases, and the junction held 5 bases outside the gene matches. The length of the CDR3 is 16 residues. CDR3 amino acids: CASSVGGLAGVETQYF. In DNA form, the CDR3 reads TGTGCCAGCAGCGTGGGAGGACTAGCGGGAGTAGAGACCCAGTACTTC. The entire variable domain, with the rest obtained from reference TRBV9 and TRBJ2-5, is as follows: DSGVTQTPKHLITATGQRVTLRCSPRSGDLSVYWYQQSLDQGLQFLIQYYNGEERAKGNILERFSAQQFPDLHSELNLSSLELGDSALYFCASSVGGLAGVETQYFGPGTRLLVL.